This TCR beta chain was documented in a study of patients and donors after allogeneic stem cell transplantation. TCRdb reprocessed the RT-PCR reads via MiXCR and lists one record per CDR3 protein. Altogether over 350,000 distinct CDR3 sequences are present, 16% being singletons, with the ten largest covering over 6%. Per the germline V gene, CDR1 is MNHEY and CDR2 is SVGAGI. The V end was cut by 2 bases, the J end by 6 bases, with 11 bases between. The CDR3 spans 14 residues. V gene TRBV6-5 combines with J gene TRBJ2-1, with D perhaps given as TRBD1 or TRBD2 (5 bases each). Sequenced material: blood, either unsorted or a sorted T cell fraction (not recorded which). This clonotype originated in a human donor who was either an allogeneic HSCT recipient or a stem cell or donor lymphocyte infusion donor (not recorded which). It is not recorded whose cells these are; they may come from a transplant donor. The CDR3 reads CASSYGTDPNEQFF. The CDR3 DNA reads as TGTGCCAGCAGTTACGGGACGGACCCCAATGAGCAGTTCTTC.